This TCR beta chain was recovered during a study of cytomegalovirus exposure and HLA in healthy donors (dated by TCRdb to about 2017). Describing the broader study: An earlier analysis of some 600 of the donors reported approximately 280 Gb of sequence data and 117 million unique TCR beta sequences obtained from about 200 million T cells. In addition to the first cohort of around 670 subjects, a separate validation cohort of 130 or so different subjects was used. The T cell repertoires of roughly 660 subjects were profiled by immunosequencing and related to cytomegalovirus serostatus. A later genetic analysis used genome-wide SNP genotypes for about 65% of the 666 donors, treating that subset as a discovery cohort. Of the roughly 400 genotyped donors, over 80% were placed in the genetic ancestry cluster associated with self-reported Caucasian donors. High-throughput TCR immunosequencing, statistical association of individual TCRs with disease status, and machine learning were combined to predict cytomegalovirus infection status. A later analysis re-examined previously published TCR beta repertoires from 610 or so donors and added high-resolution HLA genotyping to investigate patterns of TCR occurrence. On average, 235,054 unique TCR beta nucleotide sequences were sequenced per donor among roughly 430 genotyped donors of the cohort, with around 19% of those sequences being non-productive. Donor age, sex, ethnicity and CMV serostatus were compiled alongside the repertoire data. The later analysis used no new phenotypic data to find candidate immune exposures, relying instead on TCR beta sequences and their occurrence across donors. In an earlier analysis of 500 to 650 of the donors, high-throughput TCR beta sequencing was used to judge whether each TCR beta V gene segment behaved as functional or pseudogenic. HLA typing included class I and class II loci at four-digit resolution. An early release covering roughly 640 HLA-typed donors comprised 300 to 350 gigabases of sequencing data and around 86 million unique TCR sequences. The number of typed donors differed by locus: roughly 629-630 for A, B, C, DRB1 and DQB1; approximately 520 for DQA1; 606 for DPA1; and approximately 450 for DPB1. Five DR-DQ haplotypes were handled as single units for association and clustering because linkage in the cohort was strong. Every discovery cohort repertoire had been produced on one sequencing platform. The study was designed to test whether signatures of past pathogen exposure could be identified by cataloging public T cell receptors. What the work shows at the level of the full study, not this receptor alone: A cluster of highly shared sequence variants was judged likely to be a technical artifact of the sequencing pipeline. In an earlier analysis of about 550 of the donors, most TCR beta V segments were observed in productive rearrangements about 90% or about 30% of the time, broadly matching IMGT annotations. A further reported finding was that TCR beta sequences accurately predicted the HLA-A and HLA-B alleles for most subjects in the first cohort. Specific HLA alleles were associated with over 15,000 TCR beta sequences at a false discovery rate of 0.05 in a later analysis. A few of the identified cytomegalovirus-associated TCR beta chains were confirmed in vitro to be specific for cytomegalovirus antigens. Because counts were too low, about 15 rarely observed V segments, including chromosome 9 orphons, were left out of the earlier analysis of roughly 600 of the donors. In a later analysis, several top co-occurrence clusters were reported to appear linked to parvovirus B19, influenza, CMV and Epstein-Barr virus. A later genetic analysis associated a missense DCLRE1C variant with V-gene and J-gene trimming of TCR beta chains, and an independent cohort replicated the association. Correlated functional status among segregating V segments might be attributable to linkage disequilibrium, but an unknown experimental factor could not be ruled out. In a later analysis, HLA-associated TCR beta chains showed more clonal expansion and lower generation probabilities than non-associated chains that were equally common. Compared with the approximately 720-donor mean, donors in an Asian-associated ancestry cluster had fewer N-insertions in productive TCRs, according to a later genetic analysis. Most CMV-associated TCR beta chains appeared to be HLA-restricted in a later analysis, and the HLA associations seemed to be driven largely by CMV exposure. Because HLA typing was missing for some donors at each locus, association tests included only the typed subset. Assigning TCR associations to individual alleles was difficult when HLA alleles, especially DR and DQ, strongly co-occurred. CMV serostatus was the only immune exposure information available for the cohort. Some IMGT-functional V segments, including TRBV6-2 and TRBV6-3, could not be distinguished by the 87-base-pair reads and were therefore excluded. It was suggested by the authors that the approach could potentially be generalized to other disease states and immunological phenotypes. Across donors, most TCR sequences were observed very rarely, whereas some public TCRs were present in many individuals. In a later analysis, TCR association rates were found to vary across HLA loci, with the most associated TCRs seen for DRB1 alleles and the fewest for HLA-C alleles. The cohort was sequenced for TCR beta chains only, and without alpha or paired-chain data the features that could be detected were limited. The study gave a list of about 170 TCR beta chains associated with cytomegalovirus. The classifier was reported to diagnose cytomegalovirus status with high specificity and sensitivity in both the original cohort and the validation cohort. Sequencing depth was assumed to be roughly uniform across donors in the presence/absence analyses, though that assumption may not hold.

In total, approximately 700 healthy bone marrow donors made up the cohort. Cohort members were all nominally healthy when sampled, although unrecorded immune exposures were likely present. The donor was CMV seronegative and belonged to the group of around 400 seronegative cohort members. A peripheral blood sample was provided by each donor, and peripheral blood mononuclear cells were used for TCR beta sequencing. The Qiagen DNeasy Blood Extraction Kit was used to extract genomic DNA from the blood cell samples. The CDR3 goes from the cysteine to the phenylalanine over 17 residues. Only CDR3 DNA is held: 51 bases, read in frame from base 1. The V end gives up 4 bases and the J end 0 bases, leaving 10 bases in the junction not matched to a gene. The CDR1 and CDR2 encoded by the germline V gene are MNHNS and SASEGT. Libraries were constructed by the immunoSEQ multiplex PCR assay. A mixture of 60 forward primers for TCR Vbeta segments and 13 reverse primers for TCR Jbeta segments was used in the multiplex PCR. A multiplex PCR assay on genomic DNA amplified the CDR3 region of rearranged TCR beta genes. The amplified TCR beta libraries were sequenced on the Illumina HiSeq System as 87-base-pair reads. Concerning the study's data processing: Across the 500 to 700 repertoires, a later analysis counted about 81 million unique TCR beta chains, about 10 million of which were shared by at least two donors. Raw reads were error-corrected and collapsed into unique sequences with a nearest-neighbor algorithm that merged closely related sequences to remove PCR and sequencing errors. V, D and J gene segments were assigned by aligning CDR3 sequences to IMGT reference sequences. For a sequence to be retained, at least a six-nucleotide match to both a V gene segment and a J gene segment was required. A rearrangement was called productive if the CDR3 had no stop codons and remained in frame with V and J, and every other rearrangement was called non-productive. CDR3 was defined by IMGT convention, running from the second conserved V-encoded cysteine to the conserved J-encoded phenylalanine. In an earlier analysis of some 550 of the donors, sequences lacking an unambiguous match to a single V gene segment were excluded. An earlier analysis of roughly 590 of the donors called V segments functional above 56.7% productive rearrangements and segregating when the between-donor standard deviation exceeded 5%. A statistical classification framework was developed to diagnose cytomegalovirus status using the catalog of TCR beta chain sequences. In a later analysis, V and J genes were assigned by comparing TCR nucleotide sequences against IMGT/GENE-DB human TR gene sequences. Using the TCRdist pipeline, a later analysis assigned CDR3 sequences along with most-parsimonious VDJ recombination scenarios. In a later analysis, each TCR beta chain was defined by its CDR3 amino acid sequence together with its V-gene family, and reads without a unique V-gene family were excluded. To address suspected cross-contamination and a sequencing artifact, a later analysis removed 450 to 700 highly shared, low-generation-probability nucleotide sequences. A later analysis calculated a clonal expansion index for each public chain from normalized within-repertoire ranks of inferred template counts. In a later analysis, generation probabilities were computed with a VDJ recombination model fitted to out-of-frame rearrangements, and the resulting probabilities were checked against IGoR. In a later analysis, hypergeometric tests were used to score TCR-TCR, TCR-HLA and TCR-CMV co-occurrence, with a repertoire-size bias correction applied to TCR pairs. A later analysis estimated false discovery rates by permuting HLA or CMV assignments 20 times. In a later analysis, co-occurring TCRs were grouped with DBSCAN, and TCRdist sequence similarity was added when clustering was performed within HLA-allele-positive subsets. Repertoires with fewer than 30,000 or more than 120,000 public chains were left out of co-occurrence clustering, as were about 5 repertoires with anomalous nucleotide sharing. In its TCRdb copy, this immuneACCESS table keeps in-frame sequences only and misses some clones. Where compared with another copy, unresolved V genes explain less than half of these, and the others have no known cause. Clone size and V and J calls were adopted from that table, with D and trimming inferred from the DNA. This sample comprises some 160,000 clones, about 80% of them detected only once. Clones ranked in the top ten supply about 1.6% of the sample.

This clone was recorded once. Its antigen has not been determined. Base qualities are not provided; no much larger clone lies one nucleotide away. The sequence came from a man aged 35-49 years in good health and CMV-seronegative. The receptor chain draws on TRBV6-1 and TRBJ2-3, with 7 junctional bases fitting TRBD2. The sample was PBMCs. The CDR3: CASSVMASGTSTDTQYF. The DNA is as follows: TGTGCCAGCAGTGTCATGGCTAGCGGAACTAGCACAGATACGCAGTATTTT.